This T cell receptor (beta chain) originates from a study of blood T cell repertoires in COVID-19. Whole-study context: From the United States, Italy and Spain came samples of acute and convalescent COVID-19.

Authors' analysis steps: Estimates of nucleated cell counts were drawn from the amplification of reference gene primers. Sequencing used immunoSEQ multiplex PCR; TCRdb keeps in-frame clones, though not all of them. That table supplies the V and J calls and clone size; D and trimming were determined from the DNA. The sample includes 110,000 to 150,000 clones, about 87% of them seen just once. Germline lookup yields CDR1 SGHDT and CDR2 YYEEEE. This CDR3 comprises 14 residues. V shed 5 bases and J 2 bases; nucleotides not matched to a gene: 5. This receptor was obtained from a human donor in a cohort sampled during active COVID-19. The source material was peripheral blood. J is TRBJ2-5 and V is TRBV5-6, with 8 bases lining up with TRBD1. The CDR3 reads CASRDRVKQETQYF. CDR3 bases: TGTGCCAGCAGGGACAGGGTCAAACAAGAGACCCAGTACTTC.